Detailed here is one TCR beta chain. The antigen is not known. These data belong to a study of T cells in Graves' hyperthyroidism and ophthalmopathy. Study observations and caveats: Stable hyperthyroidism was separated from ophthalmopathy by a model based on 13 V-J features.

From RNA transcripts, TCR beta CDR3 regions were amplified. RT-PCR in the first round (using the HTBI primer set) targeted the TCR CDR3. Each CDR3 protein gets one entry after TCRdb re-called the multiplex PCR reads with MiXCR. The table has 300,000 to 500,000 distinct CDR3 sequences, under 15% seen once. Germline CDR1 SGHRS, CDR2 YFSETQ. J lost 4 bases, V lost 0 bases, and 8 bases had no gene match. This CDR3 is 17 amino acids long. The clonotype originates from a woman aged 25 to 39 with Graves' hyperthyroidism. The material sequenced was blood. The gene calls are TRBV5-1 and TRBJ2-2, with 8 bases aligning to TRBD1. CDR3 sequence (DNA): TGCGCCAGCAGCTTGGACCCCGGTACAGGGGGCACCGGGGAGCTGTTTTTT. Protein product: CASSLDPGTGGTGELFF.